The rows below give T cell receptor beta chains drawn from one sample of a study of OX40 agonist ivuxolimab in advanced cancers. Using immunoSEQ multiplex PCR, the repertoire was profiled, and TCRdb retains in-frame clones only, with some absent. The sample includes under 60,000 clones, about 82% seen only once; the top ten take 3% to 4.5%. The material sequenced was CD4+ or CD8+ T cells sorted from blood, taken in a trial of the OX40 agonist ivuxolimab. The receptors shown here come from an adult with an advanced solid tumor such as melanoma, head and neck, liver or kidney cancer. The CDR3 runs from the conserved cysteine through the conserved F or W. The D gene is left open where the match is weak. Clone size is not always given. Where it is, it says once, few, many or a class for expanded clones.

V gene: TRBV7-9; D gene: TRBD2; J gene: TRBJ2-7; clone size: -; CDR3 protein: CASSLGTSGVYEQYF; CDR3 DNA: TGTGCCAGCAGCTTAGGGACTAGCGGGGTCTACGAGCAGTACTTC
V gene: TRBV7-8; D gene: -; J gene: TRBJ2-2; clone size: -; CDR3 protein: CASSPFRVANTGELFF; CDR3 DNA: TGTGCCAGCAGCCCGTTTCGGGTTGCGAACACCGGGGAGCTGTTTTTT
V gene: TRBV5-1; D gene: -; J gene: TRBJ2-7; clone size: few; CDR3 protein: CASSFRIGESSEQYF; CDR3 DNA: TGCGCCAGCAGCTTTAGGATCGGGGAATCGAGCGAGCAGTACTTC
V gene: TRBV28; D gene: TRBD1; J gene: TRBJ1-6; clone size: -; CDR3 protein: CASSSGTGGAGNSPLHF; CDR3 DNA: TGTGCCAGCAGCTCCGGGACAGGGGGCGCGGGTAATTCACCCCTCCACTTT
V gene: TRBV7-9; D gene: -; J gene: TRBJ1-4; clone size: -; CDR3 protein: CASSLNYRGTNEKLFF; CDR3 DNA: TGTGCCAGCAGCCTAAACTACCGGGGGACTAATGAAAAACTGTTTTTT
V gene: TRBV13; D gene: -; J gene: TRBJ1-3; clone size: once; CDR3 protein: CASRRDGSGNTIYF; CDR3 DNA: TGTGCCAGCAGAAGGGACGGCTCTGGAAACACCATATATTTT
V gene: TRBV4-1; D gene: TRBD2; J gene: TRBJ2-7; clone size: -; CDR3 protein: CASSPGTTYEQYF; CDR3 DNA: TGCGCCAGCAGCCCCGGGACTACCTACGAGCAGTACTTC
V gene: TRBV4-3; D gene: -; J gene: TRBJ2-6; clone size: -; CDR3 protein: CASSLGGHGANVLTF; CDR3 DNA: TGCGCCAGCAGCCTGGGGGGGCACGGGGCCAACGTCCTGACTTTC
V gene: TRBV7-3; D gene: -; J gene: TRBJ2-1; clone size: -; CDR3 protein: CASSLTAGSYNEQFF; CDR3 DNA: TGTGCCAGCAGCTTAACCGCGGGCTCCTACAATGAGCAGTTCTTC
V gene: TRBV7-2; D gene: TRBD2; J gene: TRBJ2-5; clone size: once; CDR3 protein: CASSSLGLATETQYF; CDR3 DNA: TGTGCCAGCAGTTCATTGGGACTAGCTACGGAGACCCAGTACTTC
V gene: TRBV11-2; D gene: -; J gene: TRBJ2-1; clone size: -; CDR3 protein: CASSLDMGNEQFF; CDR3 DNA: TGTGCCAGCAGCTTAGATATGGGGAATGAGCAGTTCTTC
V gene: TRBV9; D gene: TRBD2; J gene: TRBJ2-1; clone size: -; CDR3 protein: CASSVTSGGFSYNEQFF; CDR3 DNA: TGTGCCAGCAGCGTAACTAGCGGGGGGTTCTCCTACAATGAGCAGTTCTTC
V gene: TRBV5-1; D gene: -; J gene: TRBJ2-5; clone size: -; CDR3 protein: CASSWFLALQETQYF; CDR3 DNA: TGCGCCAGCAGCTGGTTCCTAGCCCTACAAGAGACCCAGTACTTC
V gene: TRBV9; D gene: TRBD1; J gene: TRBJ2-1; clone size: -; CDR3 protein: CASSGGTEQRSSYNEQFF; CDR3 DNA: TGTGCCAGCAGCGGGGGGACAGAACAAAGGAGCTCCTACAATGAGCAGTTCTTC
V gene: TRBV5-1; D gene: -; J gene: TRBJ2-1; clone size: -; CDR3 protein: CASSFLTGSYEQFF; CDR3 DNA: TGCGCCAGCAGCTTCCTTACAGGGAGCTATGAGCAGTTCTTC
V gene: TRBV7-6; D gene: TRBD2; J gene: TRBJ2-7; clone size: -; CDR3 protein: CASSKYGLASRSEQYF; CDR3 DNA: TGTGCCAGCAGTAAATACGGACTAGCGTCGCGCAGCGAGCAGTACTTC
V gene: TRBV16; D gene: -; J gene: TRBJ2-5; clone size: -; CDR3 protein: CASSQPKAKGLETQYF; CDR3 DNA: TGTGCCAGCAGCCAACCAAAAGCCAAAGGACTGGAGACCCAGTACTTC
V gene: TRBV5-6; D gene: -; J gene: TRBJ2-1; clone size: -; CDR3 protein: CASSPAAVLGEQFF; CDR3 DNA: TGTGCCAGCAGCCCCGCGGCCGTCCTGGGTGAGCAGTTCTTC
V gene: TRBV19; D gene: -; J gene: TRBJ1-1; clone size: -; CDR3 protein: CASSMYTEAFF; CDR3 DNA: TGTGCCAGTAGTATGTACACTGAAGCTTTCTTT
V gene: TRBV7-2; D gene: -; J gene: TRBJ2-5; clone size: -; CDR3 protein: CASSPLNGETQYF; CDR3 DNA: TGTGCCAGCAGCCCACTCAATGGAGAGACCCAGTACTTC
V gene: TRBV19; D gene: TRBD2; J gene: TRBJ2-7; clone size: -; CDR3 protein: CGDIAGGPYEQYF; CDR3 DNA: TGTGGCGACATAGCGGGGGGACCTTACGAGCAGTACTTC
V gene: TRBV4-1; D gene: -; J gene: TRBJ2-7; clone size: once; CDR3 protein: CASSQESVGVPYEQYF; CDR3 DNA: TGCGCCAGCAGCCAAGAAAGTGTGGGGGTCCCCTACGAGCAGTACTTC
V gene: TRBV30; D gene: TRBD1; J gene: TRBJ1-6; clone size: -; CDR3 protein: CAWSPQGPSSYNSPLHF; CDR3 DNA: TGTGCCTGGAGCCCACAGGGGCCTAGCTCCTATAATTCACCCCTCCACTTT
V gene: TRBV6-6; D gene: -; J gene: TRBJ2-5; clone size: -; CDR3 protein: CASSYSNPPTQYF; CDR3 DNA: TGTGCCAGCAGTTACTCGAACCCCCCGACCCAGTACTTC
V gene: TRBV6-6; D gene: -; J gene: TRBJ1-6; clone size: -; CDR3 protein: CASSYGRFGSPLHF; CDR3 DNA: TGTGCCAGCAGTTACGGCAGGTTCGGTTCACCCCTCCACTTT
V gene: TRBV6-1; D gene: TRBD1; J gene: TRBJ1-2; clone size: -; CDR3 protein: CASSEAGTGNYGYTF; CDR3 DNA: TGTGCCAGCAGTGAAGCAGGGACAGGGAACTATGGCTACACCTTC
V gene: TRBV2; D gene: -; J gene: TRBJ1-3; clone size: few; CDR3 protein: CASSDGGISGNTIYF; CDR3 DNA: TGTGCCAGCAGTGACGGGGGCATCTCTGGAAACACCATATATTTT
V gene: TRBV15; D gene: TRBD1; J gene: TRBJ2-5; clone size: -; CDR3 protein: CATSRDRGETQYF; CDR3 DNA: TGTGCCACCAGCAGAGACAGGGGGGAGACCCAGTACTTC
V gene: TRBV29-1; D gene: TRBD1; J gene: TRBJ1-5; clone size: -; CDR3 protein: CSVGTGGPGQPQHF; CDR3 DNA: TGCAGCGTCGGGACAGGGGGCCCCGGTCAGCCCCAGCATTTT
V gene: TRBV4-1; D gene: -; J gene: TRBJ1-2; clone size: -; CDR3 protein: CASSQDVGGGGAYGYTF; CDR3 DNA: TGCGCCAGCAGCCAAGATGTCGGTGGCGGTGGGGCCTATGGCTACACCTTC
V gene: TRBV25-1; D gene: -; J gene: TRBJ1-5; clone size: once; CDR3 protein: CASSRDSSNQPQHF; CDR3 DNA: TGTGCCAGCAGCAGGGATTCTAGCAATCAGCCCCAGCATTTT
V gene: TRBV2; D gene: -; J gene: TRBJ2-5; clone size: -; CDR3 protein: CASEGGLGQETQYF; CDR3 DNA: TGTGCCAGCGAGGGGGGGCTGGGTCAGGAGACCCAGTACTTC
V gene: TRBV6-1; D gene: -; J gene: TRBJ1-3; clone size: -; CDR3 protein: CASSEDQGASGNTIYF; CDR3 DNA: TGTGCCAGCAGTGAGGACCAGGGTGCTTCTGGAAACACCATATATTTT
V gene: TRBV5-3; D gene: -; J gene: TRBJ2-5; clone size: few; CDR3 protein: CARSPLRRCRETQYF; CDR3 DNA: TGTGCCAGAAGCCCACTCCGGAGATGTCGAGAGACCCAGTACTTC
V gene: TRBV7-2; D gene: -; J gene: TRBJ1-1; clone size: -; CDR3 protein: CASSLEQDAEAFF; CDR3 DNA: TGTGCCAGCAGCTTAGAACAGGACGCTGAAGCTTTCTTT
V gene: TRBV11-2; D gene: -; J gene: TRBJ1-5; clone size: -; CDR3 protein: CASSGEGTQPQHF; CDR3 DNA: TGTGCCAGCAGTGGGGAGGGTACCCAGCCCCAGCATTTT
V gene: TRBV15; D gene: TRBD1; J gene: TRBJ2-1; clone size: -; CDR3 protein: CATSRGQDREQFF; CDR3 DNA: TGTGCCACCAGCAGGGGACAGGACCGAGAGCAGTTCTTC
V gene: TRBV10-3; D gene: TRBD2; J gene: TRBJ2-2; clone size: -; CDR3 protein: CAISLAGGDVNTGELFF; CDR3 DNA: TGTGCCATCAGCCTAGCGGGGGGCGACGTAAACACCGGGGAGCTGTTTTTT
V gene: TRBV27; D gene: -; J gene: TRBJ1-4; clone size: -; CDR3 protein: CASSSPGLGEKLFF; CDR3 DNA: TGTGCCAGCAGTTCCCCGGGGTTAGGGGAAAAACTGTTTTTT
V gene: TRBV4-1; D gene: TRBD1; J gene: TRBJ2-7; clone size: -; CDR3 protein: CASSRLPGQGYEQYF; CDR3 DNA: TGCGCCAGCAGCCGCCTCCCGGGACAGGGCTACGAGCAGTACTTC
V gene: TRBV28; D gene: -; J gene: TRBJ2-7; clone size: -; CDR3 protein: CATRDIAYEQYF; CDR3 DNA: TGTGCCACCCGGGACATCGCCTACGAGCAGTACTTC
V gene: TRBV28; D gene: -; J gene: TRBJ1-1; clone size: once; CDR3 protein: CASSNPGGNTEAFF; CDR3 DNA: TGTGCCAGCAGTAACCCGGGAGGGAACACTGAAGCTTTCTTT
V gene: TRBV25-1; D gene: -; J gene: TRBJ2-3; clone size: -; CDR3 protein: CASSDPISTDTQYF; CDR3 DNA: TGTGCCAGCAGTGACCCCATCAGCACAGATACGCAGTATTTT
V gene: TRBV29-1; D gene: TRBD1; J gene: TRBJ1-1; clone size: once; CDR3 protein: CSARGTGGNTEAFF; CDR3 DNA: TGCAGCGCCCGAGGGACAGGGGGAAACACTGAAGCTTTCTTT
V gene: TRBV30; D gene: TRBD2; J gene: TRBJ2-1; clone size: -; CDR3 protein: CAWREPAGGVNEQFF; CDR3 DNA: TGTGCCTGGAGGGAGCCAGCGGGGGGGGTCAATGAGCAGTTCTTC
V gene: TRBV11-3; D gene: -; J gene: TRBJ1-1; clone size: -; CDR3 protein: CASSSSPEAFF; CDR3 DNA: TGTGCCAGCAGCTCAAGTCCTGAAGCTTTCTTT
V gene: TRBV19; D gene: -; J gene: TRBJ1-2; clone size: -; CDR3 protein: CASSLTGTYGYTF; CDR3 DNA: TGTGCCAGTAGCCTCACTGGGACCTATGGCTACACCTTC